The 21 T cell receptor beta chains listed next were all sequenced from one sample in a study of blood T cell repertoires in COVID-19. Repertoires were generated with immunoSEQ multiplex PCR, while TCRdb's copy carries only in-frame clones and drops some. In the table there are 470,000 or so clones, approximately 83% of which are singletons. The specimen was peripheral blood. Receptors were obtained from a human donor in a cohort sampled during active COVID-19.

The chain recombines TRBV27 with TRBJ2-3, with D possibly TRBD1 on 6 matching bases. The CDR3 loop spans 17 amino acids. Germline loops: CDR1 MNHEY, CDR2 SMNVEV (reference sequence). V gave up 5 bases and J gave up 2 bases, with 20 bases separating them. CDR3 sequence: CASSPPRGVRVTDTQYF. CDR3 in DNA: TGTGCCAGCAGTCCCCCCAGGGGAGTGAGGGTCACAGATACGCAGTATTTT.

This sequence joins TRBV27 and TRBJ1-2, with TRBD1 matching over 7 bases. The CDR3 loop spans 16 amino acids. CDR1 MNHEY and CDR2 SMNVEV come from the germline V gene (reference sequence). Trimming took 5 bases from V and 5 from J; bases not matched to a gene: 14. The CDR3 spells CASSPRQGSIKYGYTF. The CDR3 coding sequence is TGTGCCAGCAGTCCTAGACAGGGTTCGATTAAGTATGGCTACACCTTC.

This rearrangement joins TRBV12-3 or TRBV12-4 to TRBJ1-5; TRBD1 might be the D (6 bases). CDR3 length: 13 residues. Trimming removed 7 bases at V and 3 bases at J, with 10 bases between. CDR3 sequence: CASTRGDNQPQHF. As DNA, the CDR3 is TGTGCCAGCACCAGGGGTGACAATCAGCCCCAGCATTTT.

J is TRBJ2-6 and V is TRBV6-1, with TRBD1 as a possible D gene (6 bases). The CDR3 has 16 amino acids. With 4 bases removed from V and 0 bases from J, the gap between germline ends came to 10 bases. Germline V gene data show CDR1 as MNHNS and CDR2 as SASEGT. CDR3: CASSGIQGSGANVLTF. The CDR3 coding sequence is TGTGCCAGCAGTGGAATACAGGGCTCTGGGGCCAACGTCCTGACTTTC.

This chain connects TRBV9 to TRBJ1-2; D might be TRBD1 (6 bases). The CDR3 has 14 amino acids. V was shortened by 4 bases and J by 5 bases, with 15 bases between the two germline ends. The germline CDR1 and CDR2 sequences are SGDLS and YYNGEE. CDR3 region: CASSSRDRSYGYTF. CDR3 coding DNA: TGTGCCAGCAGCTCCCGCGACAGGAGTTATGGCTACACCTTC.

The rearrangement links TRBV7-2 to TRBJ2-2, with TRBD1 identical over 8 bases. Germline V gene lookup returns CDR1 SGHTA and CDR2 FQGNSA. This CDR3 is 14 amino acids long. After removal of 2 bases from V and 7 bases from J, the junction contained 3 bases not matched to a gene. DNA for the CDR3: TGTGCCAGCAGCTTACCAGGGGGCTACGGGGAGCTGTTTTTT. Amino acid sequence: CASSLPGGYGELFF.

This clone was detected only a few times. This chain joins TRBV3-1 (or the pseudogene TRBV3-2) and TRBJ1-1; maybe TRBD1 (6 bases). Germline V gene lookup returns CDR1 LGHDT and CDR2 YNNKEL (reference sequence). Trimming took off 8 bases at V and 4 bases at J, with 11 bases between the two ends. The CDR3 is 12 amino acids. CDR3 in DNA: TGTGCCAGCGGGACATCCTCCACTGAAGCTTTCTTT. This encodes CASGTSSTEAFF.

This clone was observed a few times. CDR3 amino acids: CAIRQGGYGYTF. CDR3 bases: TGTGCCATACGACAGGGAGGCTATGGCTACACCTTC. The chain carries TRBV28 and TRBJ1-2; 7 bases match TRBD1. The CDR3 is made up of 12 amino acids. V lost 10 bases and J lost 4; bases outside the gene matches: 6. The germline V gene encodes CDR1 MDHEN and CDR2 SYDVKM.

A few counts support this clone. The chain couples TRBV19 to TRBJ1-2; TRBD1 aligns across 8 bases. Per the germline V gene, CDR1 is LNHDA and CDR2 is SQIVND (reference sequence). This CDR3 contains 13 residues. Germline trimming cut 8 bases from V and 7 bases from J; bases unmatched to any gene: 9. The CDR3 spells CASRKTGVGGYTF. The CDR3, as DNA: TGTGCCAGTCGAAAGACAGGGGTGGGTGGCTACACCTTC.

This clone was counted at least ten times. This rearrangement joins TRBV9 to TRBJ2-1; D gene ambiguous. Germline assignment: CDR1 SGDLS and CDR2 YYNGEE. The length of the CDR3 is 15 residues. The germline V and J ends were trimmed by 1 base and 0 bases, with 8 bases remaining between them. The CDR3 spells CASSVFQDSYNEQFF. The CDR3 DNA sequence: TGTGCCAGCAGCGTATTCCAGGACTCCTACAATGAGCAGTTCTTC. Together with reference TRBV9 and TRBJ2-1, the CDR3 gives the full variable domain: DSGVTQTPKHLITATGQRVTLRCSPRSGDLSVYWYQQSLDQGLQFLIQYYNGEERAKGNILERFSAQQFPDLHSELNLSSLELGDSALYFCASSVFQDSYNEQFFGPGTRLTVL.

The chain combines TRBV5-1 with TRBJ1-2, with D tentatively TRBD1 (6 bases). V was cut by 4 bases and J by 2 bases, with 12 bases left in between. Germline V gene data show CDR1 as SGHRS and CDR2 as YFSETQ. This CDR3 is built from 14 residues. The CDR3 nucleotides read TGCGCCAGCAGCATAACTCAGGGGAACTATGGCTACACCTTC. Its protein product is CASSITQGNYGYTF.

This CDR3 is CASSRGDRIYTF. The CDR3 DNA is TGTGCCAGCAGCAGGGGAGACAGGATCTACACCTTC. The chain has TRBV21-1 and TRBJ1-2; the table's D call, TRBD1, was not checked against the DNA. TRBV21-1 is classified as a pseudogene. CDR3 length equals 12 residues.

The chain combines TRBV7-2 with TRBJ2-1; no firm D call. Deletions cut 2 bases from V and 1 base from J, with 6 bases between. This CDR3 spans 14 amino acids. CDR1 is SGHTA, CDR2 FQGNSA, per germline. In nucleotides, the CDR3 is TGTGCCAGCAGCTTACCCCTTTCCTACAATGAGCAGTTCTTC. This gives the protein CASSLPLSYNEQFF.

The chain carries TRBV5-1 and TRBJ2-7; 7 nucleotides line up with TRBD1. The CDR3 extends over 16 amino acids. Germline assignment: CDR1 SGHRS and CDR2 YFSETQ. Losses at the gene ends were 0 bases for V and 2 bases for J; bases not matched to a gene: 8. Written as DNA, the CDR3 is TGCGCCAGCAGCTTGGCCCCGGACAGGATCCCCTACGAGCAGTACTTC. Translation gives CASSLAPDRIPYEQYF.

This clone was seen a single time. The rearrangement uses TRBV28 and TRBJ2-7; D call uncertain. V was trimmed by 6 bases and J by 3 bases, leaving 15 bases between them. Germline loops: CDR1 MDHEN, CDR2 SYDVKM. This CDR3 comprises 14 residues. The DNA of the CDR3 is TGTGCCAGCAGCCCGGGTCTGGCGCTCTACGAGCAGTACTTC. It encodes CASSPGLALYEQYF.

This clone came up once. DNA for the CDR3: TGTGCCAGCAGCCTCAAAGCCGGGACAGGGGGTCAGCCCCAGCATTTT. Translating gives CASSLKAGTGGQPQHF. V is TRBV3-1 (or the pseudogene TRBV3-2) and J is TRBJ1-5; TRBD1 matches at 11 bases. The CDR3 runs to 16 residues. Unmatched junction bases numbered 8, after V lost 4 bases and J lost 6 bases. Germline V gene data show CDR1 as LGHDT and CDR2 as YNNKEL (reference sequence).

The chain combines TRBV2 with TRBJ2-5, with TRBD1 matching over 7 bases. Per germline, CDR1 SNHLY and CDR2 FYNNEI. Trimming removed 7 bases from V and 3 bases from J; junction bases left unmatched: 5. The CDR3 sequence is 13 residues long. The CDR3 nucleotides are TGTGCCAGCAACACCGGGACAGAAGAGACCCAGTACTTC. Translation: CASNTGTEETQYF.

This clone was observed a handful of times. This rearrangement joins TRBV14 to TRBJ2-1, with TRBD2 matching 14 bases. The CDR3 is 17 amino acids. Germline CDR1 is SGHDN and CDR2 is FVKESK. Losses at the gene ends were 6 bases for V and 1 base for J; bases not matched to a gene: 5. Written as DNA, the CDR3 is TGTGCCAGCAGTCCGAGACTAGCGGGGGGGTCCTACAATGAGCAGTTCTTC. Its protein product is CASSPRLAGGSYNEQFF.

There are many counts of this clone. The V and J genes are TRBV6-2 or TRBV6-3 and TRBJ1-3; D possibly corresponds to TRBD1 (5 bases). Trimming removed 4 bases at V and 0 bases at J, with 22 bases between. The germline CDR1 and CDR2 sequences are MNHEY and SVGEGT. The CDR3 has 19 amino acids. For the CDR3, the DNA is TGTGCCAGCAGTTTGAAACGGACATCTCACCCCCTCTCTGGAAACACCATATATTTT. It is translated as CASSLKRTSHPLSGNTIYF.

This clone was picked up one time. This sequence joins TRBV27 and TRBJ1-1; D is perhaps TRBD1 (5 bases). This CDR3 is built from 13 residues. The germline V and J ends were trimmed by 7 bases and 0 bases, with 9 bases remaining between them. The V gene's germline CDR1 is MNHEY and CDR2 SMNVEV (reference sequence). The chain's CDR3 is CASKATVNTEAFF. For the CDR3, the DNA is TGTGCCAGCAAGGCGACAGTGAACACTGAAGCTTTCTTT.

The chain combines TRBV21-1 with TRBJ1-2; TRBD1 was called by the table and not checked on the DNA. TRBV21-1 is deemed a pseudogene. This CDR3 is built from 17 residues. The CDR3 region is CASRGGTGEEGAYGYTF. The CDR3 nucleotides read TGTGCCAGCAGAGGTGGGACAGGGGAAGAAGGCGCTTATGGCTACACCTTC.